This T cell receptor beta chain was sequenced during a study of neurological immune-mediated disorders. Study-level information: Of around 35 multiple sclerosis patients, around 30 were relapsing-remitting and 3 secondary progressive. Findings and limits, study-wide: CDR3 amino acid sequences of expanded clones were not shared across subjects, a result suggesting private repertoires in all groups.

Template-switch 5'RACE cDNA synthesis added a 10-nucleotide unique molecular identifier. Per sequencing run, 15-18 subjects together gave over 170 million TCR-beta sequences. TCRdb analysed the 5' RACE reads with MiXCR anew, one entry per CDR3 protein. The table has 35,000 or so distinct CDR3 sequences, 3.2% seen once. Documented time point: longitudinal time-point 1 (baseline). The CDR3 is 14 residues long. Germline V gene data show CDR1 as SGHTA and CDR2 as FQGNSA. J gave up 4 bases and V 4 bases, and 4 bases lay outside the gene matches. This clonotype was picked up many times. Its antigen is still unknown.

The sequence derives from a woman in her sixties with multiple sclerosis. The chain carries TRBV7-2 and TRBJ1-2, with 9 bases lining up with TRBD1. The sequenced sample was PBMCs. CDR3 DNA: TGTGCCAGCAGCTCCCAGACAGGGGGCTATGGCTACACCTTC. Amino acid sequence: CASSSQTGGYGYTF.